Listed below are T cell receptor beta chains from one sample, sequenced in a study of T-cell reconstitution after alpha-beta-depleted transplantation in children. TCRdb redid the calling of the PCR reads with MiXCR, one entry per CDR3 protein. The sample contains approximately 520,000 distinct CDR3 sequences, 32% of which appear only once. This specimen consisted of PBMCs from the stem cell graft donor, obtained from the stem cell graft. The receptors stem from a human donor who donated a stem cell graft to a child with aplastic anemia. CDR3s include the opening cysteine and the closing phenylalanine or tryptophan. Fields, in order: J gene, V gene, clone size, D gene, CDR3 protein, CDR3 DNA. The D gene is left open where the match is weak. Some rows have no size entry. The others give once, few or many, or a class for an expanded clone.

TRBJ1-4	TRBV7-8	once	TRBD1	CASSYGTGLANEKLFF	TGTGCCAGCAGCTACGGGACAGGGTTGGCTAATGAAAAACTGTTTTTT
TRBJ2-3	TRBV6-1	NA	TRBD1	CASSPRGTGIADTQYF	TGTGCCAGCAGTCCTAGAGGGACAGGGATCGCAGATACGCAGTATTTT
TRBJ2-3	TRBV9	NA	TRBD2	CASSDSGRAQYF	TGTGCCAGCAGCGATAGCGGGAGGGCGCAGTATTTT
TRBJ1-6	TRBV6-1	once	NA	CASSLNAGAGNSPLHF	TGTGCCAGCAGCCTTAACGCAGGGGCGGGAAATTCACCCCTCCACTTT
TRBJ2-2	TRBV30	NA	NA	CAGSFGGAPNTGELFF	TGTGCCGGGAGTTTTGGGGGGGCCCCGAACACCGGGGAGCTGTTTTTT
TRBJ1-1	TRBV28	NA	NA	CASRPSRVSEAFF	TGTGCCAGCCGACCCAGTCGGGTTTCTGAAGCTTTCTTT
TRBJ1-1	TRBV24-1	few	NA	CATSDEGGMNTEAFF	TGTGCCACCAGTGACGAAGGGGGGATGAACACTGAAGCTTTCTTT
TRBJ2-7	TRBV3-1	NA	NA	CASSKGGTSEQYF	TGTGCCAGCAGTAAGGGGGGAACCTCCGAGCAGTACTTC
TRBJ1-2	TRBV5-1	NA	NA	CASSPSVGGNYGYTF	TGCGCCAGCAGCCCGTCCGTAGGGGGGAACTATGGCTACACCTTC
TRBJ2-1	TRBV7-9	few	TRBD1	CASSLPRDRVENEQFF	TGTGCCAGCAGCCTCCCCCGGGACAGGGTCGAGAATGAGCAGTTCTTC
TRBJ2-3	TRBV7-9	NA	NA	CASSYLTDTQYF	TGTGCCAGCAGCTACCTGACAGATACGCAGTATTTT
TRBJ1-1	TRBV19	NA	NA	CASSDGSEAFF	TGTGCCAGCTCTGACGGGTCTGAAGCTTTCTTT
TRBJ2-1	TRBV7-2	NA	NA	CASSLAGPRDEQFF	TGTGCCAGCAGCTTAGCGGGTCCTCGGGATGAGCAGTTCTTC
TRBJ1-3	TRBV29-1	NA	NA	CSVGDRSSGNTIYF	TGCAGCGTGGGAGACAGGTCCTCTGGAAACACCATATATTTT
TRBJ2-7	TRBV18	NA	NA	CASSPPGSLLEQYF	TGTGCCAGCTCACCACCAGGGTCCTTATTAGAGCAGTACTTC
TRBJ2-2	TRBV30	few	NA	CATSLTGELFF	TGTGCCACGAGTCTCACCGGGGAGCTGTTTTTT
TRBJ2-1	TRBV16	NA	NA	CASTPYHNEQFF	TGTGCCAGCACCCCCTATCACAATGAGCAGTTCTTC
TRBJ2-3	TRBV6-1	once	TRBD2	CASRDSSGGTDTQYF	TGTGCCAGCAGGGATTCTAGCGGGGGCACAGATACGCAGTATTTT
TRBJ2-5	TRBV4-3	NA	NA	CASSQERQILETQYF	TGCGCCAGCAGCCAAGAGAGACAGATATTGGAGACCCAGTACTTC
TRBJ1-5	TRBV18	NA	TRBD1	CASSPQRGQGPNQPQHF	TGTGCCAGCTCACCCCAAAGAGGACAGGGACCCAATCAGCCCCAGCATTTT
TRBJ2-4	TRBV28	NA	TRBD2	CASSSRVRRGDIQYF	TGTGCCAGCAGTTCAAGGGTCCGTCGGGGGGACATTCAGTACTTC
TRBJ2-4	TRBV7-2	few	TRBD1	CASSSGQGKNIQYF	TGTGCCAGCAGCTCCGGACAGGGGAAAAACATTCAGTACTTC
TRBJ1-6	TRBV5-1	few	NA	CASSSEIWDSHNSPLHF	TGCGCCAGCAGCTCCGAAATCTGGGATAGTCATAATTCACCCCTCCACTTT
TRBJ2-2	TRBV24-1	NA	TRBD2	CATSDLSGSPATGELFF	TGTGCCACCAGTGACCTTAGCGGGAGCCCTGCCACCGGGGAGCTGTTTTTT
TRBJ1-1	TRBV29-1	NA	NA	CSTPRTGITEAFF	TGCAGCACTCCACGGACGGGAATCACTGAAGCTTTCTTT
TRBJ2-5	TRBV10-2	NA	NA	CASSESGGRETQYF	TGCGCCAGCAGTGAGTCGGGGGGCCGGGAGACCCAGTACTTC